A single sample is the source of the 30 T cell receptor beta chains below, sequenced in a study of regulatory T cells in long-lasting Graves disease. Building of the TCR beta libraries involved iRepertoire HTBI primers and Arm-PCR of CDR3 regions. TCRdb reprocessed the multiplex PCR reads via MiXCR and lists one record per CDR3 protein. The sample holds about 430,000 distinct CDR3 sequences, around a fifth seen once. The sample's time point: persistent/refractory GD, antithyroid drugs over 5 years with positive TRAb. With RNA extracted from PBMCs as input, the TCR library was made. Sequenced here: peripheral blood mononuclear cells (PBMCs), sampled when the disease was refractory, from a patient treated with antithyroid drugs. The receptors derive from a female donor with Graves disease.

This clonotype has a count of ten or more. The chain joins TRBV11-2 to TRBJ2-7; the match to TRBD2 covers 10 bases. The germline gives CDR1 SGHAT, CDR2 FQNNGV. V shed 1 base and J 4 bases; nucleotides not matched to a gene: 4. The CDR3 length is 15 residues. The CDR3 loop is CASSLALAGAYEQYF. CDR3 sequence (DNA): TGTGCCAGCAGCTTAGCCCTAGCGGGAGCGTACGAGCAGTACTTC.

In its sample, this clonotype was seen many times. The CDR3 region has the DNA TGCAGTGTGTGGGATCCGACGTTAGAGACCCAGTACTTC. Amino acids: CSVWDPTLETQYF. This chain links TRBV20-1 with TRBJ2-5, with D uncertain. CDR1 and CDR2 from the germline V gene are DFQATT and SNEGSKA (reference sequence). Trimming removed 7 bases at V and 4 bases at J, with 16 bases between. CDR3 length: 13 residues.

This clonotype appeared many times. The CDR3 coding sequence is TGTGCCAGCAGCCTTATCCCAGAGAACACTGAAGCTTTCTTT. It yields the protein CASSLIPENTEAFF. The chain uses TRBV27 and TRBJ1-1, with D unclear. Trimming stripped 6 bases from V and 1 base from J, with 12 bases between. This CDR3 is built from 14 residues. Germline CDR1 reads MNHEY; CDR2 reads SMNVEV (reference sequence).

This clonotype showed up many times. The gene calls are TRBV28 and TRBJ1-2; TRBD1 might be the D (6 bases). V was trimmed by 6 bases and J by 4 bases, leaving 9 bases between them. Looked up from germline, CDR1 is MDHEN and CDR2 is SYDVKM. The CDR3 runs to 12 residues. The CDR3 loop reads CASRDRGYGYTF. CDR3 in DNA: TGTGCCAGCAGGGACAGAGGCTATGGCTACACCTTC.

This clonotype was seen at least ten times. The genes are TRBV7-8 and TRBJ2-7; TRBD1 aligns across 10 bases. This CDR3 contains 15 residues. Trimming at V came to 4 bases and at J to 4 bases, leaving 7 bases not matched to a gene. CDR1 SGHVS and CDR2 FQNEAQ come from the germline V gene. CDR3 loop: CASSSRTGGAYEQYF. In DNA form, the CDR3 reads TGTGCCAGCAGCTCGAGGACAGGGGGGGCGTACGAGCAGTACTTC.

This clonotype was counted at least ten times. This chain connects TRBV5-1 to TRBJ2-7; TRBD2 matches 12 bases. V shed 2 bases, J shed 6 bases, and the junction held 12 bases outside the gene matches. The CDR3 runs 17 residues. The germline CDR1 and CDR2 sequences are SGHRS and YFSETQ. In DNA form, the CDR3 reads TGCGCCAGCAGCTTCTACGGGACTAGCGGGCCTTATTTCGAGCAGTACTTC. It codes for CASSFYGTSGPYFEQYF. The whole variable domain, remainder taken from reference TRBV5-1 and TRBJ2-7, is KAGVTQTPRYLIKTRGQQVTLSCSPISGHRSVSWYQQTPGQGLQFLFEYFSETQRNKGNFPGRFSGRQFSNSRSEMNVSTLELGDSALYLCASSFYGTSGPYFEQYFGPGTRLTVT.

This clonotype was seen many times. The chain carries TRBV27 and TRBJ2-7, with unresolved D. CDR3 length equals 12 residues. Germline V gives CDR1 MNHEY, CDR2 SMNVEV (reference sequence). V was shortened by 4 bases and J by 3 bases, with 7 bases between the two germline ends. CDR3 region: CASSSPDYEQYF. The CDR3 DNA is TGTGCCAGCAGTTCACCGGACTACGAGCAGTACTTC.

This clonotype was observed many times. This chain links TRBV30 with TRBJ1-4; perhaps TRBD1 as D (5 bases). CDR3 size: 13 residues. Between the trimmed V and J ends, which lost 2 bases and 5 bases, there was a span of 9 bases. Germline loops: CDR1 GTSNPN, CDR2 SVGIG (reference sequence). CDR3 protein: CAWSLGVNEKLFF. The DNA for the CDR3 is TGTGCCTGGAGTTTGGGGGTGAATGAAAAACTGTTTTTT. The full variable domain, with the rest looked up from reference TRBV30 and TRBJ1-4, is SQTIHQWPATLVQPVGSPLSLECTVEGTSNPNLYWYRQAAGRGLQLLFYSVGIGQISSEVPQNLSASRPQDRQFILSSKKLLLSDSGFYLCAWSLGVNEKLFFGSGTQLSVL.

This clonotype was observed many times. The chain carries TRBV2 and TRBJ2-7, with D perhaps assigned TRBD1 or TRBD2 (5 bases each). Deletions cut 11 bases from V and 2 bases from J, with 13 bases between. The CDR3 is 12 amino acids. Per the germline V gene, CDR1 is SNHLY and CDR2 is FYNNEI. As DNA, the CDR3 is TGTGCCGGCGCCGGGACCGCCTACGAGCAGTACTTC. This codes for CAGAGTAYEQYF.

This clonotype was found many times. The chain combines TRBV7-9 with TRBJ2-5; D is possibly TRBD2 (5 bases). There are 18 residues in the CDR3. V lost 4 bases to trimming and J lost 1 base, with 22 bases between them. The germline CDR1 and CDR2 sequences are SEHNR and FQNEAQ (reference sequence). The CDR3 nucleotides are TGTGCCAGCAGCTCCATCGGGAAGGACTTGAGGGCCCAAGAGACCCAGTACTTC. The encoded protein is CASSSIGKDLRAQETQYF.

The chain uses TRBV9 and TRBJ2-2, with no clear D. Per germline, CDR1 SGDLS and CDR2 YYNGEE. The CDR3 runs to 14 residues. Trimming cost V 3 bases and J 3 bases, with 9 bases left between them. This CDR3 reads CASSEGRDTGELFF. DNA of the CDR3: TGTGCCAGCAGCGAGGGCAGAGACACCGGGGAGCTGTTTTTT.

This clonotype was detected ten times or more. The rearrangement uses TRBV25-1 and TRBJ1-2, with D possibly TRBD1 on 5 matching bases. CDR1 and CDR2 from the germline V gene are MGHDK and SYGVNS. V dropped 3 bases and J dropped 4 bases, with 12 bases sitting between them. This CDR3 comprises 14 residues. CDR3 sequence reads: CASSEAAGLYGYTF. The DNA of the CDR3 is TGTGCCAGCAGTGAGGCGGCAGGGCTCTATGGCTACACCTTC.

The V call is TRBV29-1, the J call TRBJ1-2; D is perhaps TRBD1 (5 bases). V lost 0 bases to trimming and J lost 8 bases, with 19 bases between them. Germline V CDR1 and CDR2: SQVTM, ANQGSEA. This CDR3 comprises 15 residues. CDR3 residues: CSVEDFPMRRGGYTF. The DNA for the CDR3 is TGCAGCGTTGAAGATTTCCCGATGAGGCGGGGGGGCTACACCTTC.

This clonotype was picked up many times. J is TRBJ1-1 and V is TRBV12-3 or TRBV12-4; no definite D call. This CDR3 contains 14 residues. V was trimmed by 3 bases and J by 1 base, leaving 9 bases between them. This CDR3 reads CASSFTGKNTEAFF. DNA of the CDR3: TGTGCCAGCAGTTTCACCGGGAAGAACACTGAAGCTTTCTTT.

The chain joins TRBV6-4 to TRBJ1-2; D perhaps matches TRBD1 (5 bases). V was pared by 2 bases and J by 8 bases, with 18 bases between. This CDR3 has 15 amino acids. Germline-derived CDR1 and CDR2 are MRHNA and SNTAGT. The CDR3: CASSDPRAGRGGYTF. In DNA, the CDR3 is TGTGCCAGCAGTGACCCTCGGGCAGGGCGAGGGGGCTACACCTTC.

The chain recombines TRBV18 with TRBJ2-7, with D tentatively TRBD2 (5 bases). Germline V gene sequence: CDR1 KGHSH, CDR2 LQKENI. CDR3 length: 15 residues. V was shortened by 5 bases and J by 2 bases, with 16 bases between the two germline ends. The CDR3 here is CASSSGERLTYEQYF. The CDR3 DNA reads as TGTGCCAGCTCATCCGGGGAGCGGCTTACCTACGAGCAGTACTTC.

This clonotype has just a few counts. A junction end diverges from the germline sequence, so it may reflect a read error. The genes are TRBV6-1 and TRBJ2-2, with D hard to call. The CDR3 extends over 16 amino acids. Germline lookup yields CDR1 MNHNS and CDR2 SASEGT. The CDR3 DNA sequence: TGCGCCAGCACCACCCCCTGGGCAGAAAGAACCGGGGAGCTGTTTTTT. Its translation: CASTTPWAERTGELFF.

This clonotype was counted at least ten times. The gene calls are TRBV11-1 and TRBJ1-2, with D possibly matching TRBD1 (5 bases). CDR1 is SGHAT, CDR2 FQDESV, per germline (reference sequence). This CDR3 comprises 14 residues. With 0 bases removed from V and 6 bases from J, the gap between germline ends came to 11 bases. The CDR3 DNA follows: TGTGCCAGCAGCTTAGCGGGGACCGGCCATGGCTACACCTTC. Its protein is CASSLAGTGHGYTF. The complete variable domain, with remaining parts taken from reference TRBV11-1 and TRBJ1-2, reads EAEVAQSPRYKITEKSQAVAFWCDPISGHATLYWYRQILGQGPELLVQFQDESVVDDSQLPKDRFSAERLKGVDSTLKIQPAELGDSAMYLCASSLAGTGHGYTFGSGTRLTVV.

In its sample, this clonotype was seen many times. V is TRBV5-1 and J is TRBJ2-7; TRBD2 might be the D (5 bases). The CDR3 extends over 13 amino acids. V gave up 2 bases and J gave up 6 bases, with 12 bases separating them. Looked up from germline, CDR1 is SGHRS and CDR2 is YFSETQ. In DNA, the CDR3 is TGCGCCAGCAGCTTAGAACTAGTAGGCGAGCAGTACTTC. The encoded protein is CASSLELVGEQYF.

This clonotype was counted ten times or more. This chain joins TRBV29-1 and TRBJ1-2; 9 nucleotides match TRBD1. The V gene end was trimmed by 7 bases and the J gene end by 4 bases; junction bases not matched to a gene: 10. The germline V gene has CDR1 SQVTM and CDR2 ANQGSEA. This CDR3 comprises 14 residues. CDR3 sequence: CSAGTGRFGYGYTF. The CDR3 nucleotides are TGCAGCGCAGGGACAGGGCGCTTCGGCTATGGCTACACCTTC.

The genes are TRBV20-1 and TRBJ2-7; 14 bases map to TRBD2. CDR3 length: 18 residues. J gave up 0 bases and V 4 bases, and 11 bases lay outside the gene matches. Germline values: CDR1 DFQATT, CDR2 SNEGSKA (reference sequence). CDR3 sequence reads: CSATRLGLAGVISYEQYF. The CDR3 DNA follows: TGCAGTGCTACGAGGTTGGGACTAGCGGGAGTGATCTCCTACGAGCAGTACTTC.

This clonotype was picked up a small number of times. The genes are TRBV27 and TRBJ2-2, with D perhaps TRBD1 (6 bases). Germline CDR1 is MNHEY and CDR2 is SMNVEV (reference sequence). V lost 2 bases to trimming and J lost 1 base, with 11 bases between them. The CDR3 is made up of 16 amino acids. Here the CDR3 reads CASSLGRGWNTGELFF. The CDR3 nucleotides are TGTGCCAGCAGTTTAGGAAGGGGGTGGAACACCGGGGAGCTGTTTTTT.

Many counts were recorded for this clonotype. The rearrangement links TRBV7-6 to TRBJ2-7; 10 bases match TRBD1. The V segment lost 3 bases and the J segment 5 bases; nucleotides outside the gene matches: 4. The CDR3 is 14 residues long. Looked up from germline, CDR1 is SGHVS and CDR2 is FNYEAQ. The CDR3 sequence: CASSFRDRGDEQYF. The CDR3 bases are TGTGCCAGCAGCTTCCGGGACAGGGGCGACGAGCAGTACTTC.

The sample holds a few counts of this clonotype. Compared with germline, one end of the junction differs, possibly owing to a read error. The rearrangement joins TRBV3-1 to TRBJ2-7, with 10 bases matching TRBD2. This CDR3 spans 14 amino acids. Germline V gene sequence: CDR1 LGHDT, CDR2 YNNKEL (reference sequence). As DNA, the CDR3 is TGTGCCAACAGCCAACTAGCGGGACACTACGAGCAGTACTTC. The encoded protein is CANSQLAGHYEQYF.

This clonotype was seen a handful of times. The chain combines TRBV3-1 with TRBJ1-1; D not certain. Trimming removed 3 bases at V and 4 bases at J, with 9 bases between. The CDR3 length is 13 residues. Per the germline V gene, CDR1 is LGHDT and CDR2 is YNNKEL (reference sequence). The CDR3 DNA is TGTGCCAGCAGCCATTCAGTAGGCACTGAAGCTTTCTTT. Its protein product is CASSHSVGTEAFF.

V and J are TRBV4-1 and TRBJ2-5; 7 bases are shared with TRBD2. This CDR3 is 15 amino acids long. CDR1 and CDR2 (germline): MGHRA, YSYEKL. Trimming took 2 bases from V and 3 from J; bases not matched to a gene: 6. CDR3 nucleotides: TGCGCCAGCAGCCAACCTGCTAGCGGCGAAGAGACCCAGTACTTC. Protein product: CASSQPASGEETQYF.

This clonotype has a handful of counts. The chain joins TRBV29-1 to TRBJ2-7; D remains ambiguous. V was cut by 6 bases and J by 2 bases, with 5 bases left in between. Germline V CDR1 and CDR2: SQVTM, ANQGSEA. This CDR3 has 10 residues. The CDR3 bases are TGCAGCGTCGTCACCTACGAGCAGTACTTC. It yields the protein CSVVTYEQYF.

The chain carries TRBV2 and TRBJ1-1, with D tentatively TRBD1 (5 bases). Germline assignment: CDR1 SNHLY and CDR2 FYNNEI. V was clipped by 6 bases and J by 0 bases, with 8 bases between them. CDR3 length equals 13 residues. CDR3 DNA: TGTGCCAGCAGGGACACTTTGAACACTGAAGCTTTCTTT. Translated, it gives CASRDTLNTEAFF.

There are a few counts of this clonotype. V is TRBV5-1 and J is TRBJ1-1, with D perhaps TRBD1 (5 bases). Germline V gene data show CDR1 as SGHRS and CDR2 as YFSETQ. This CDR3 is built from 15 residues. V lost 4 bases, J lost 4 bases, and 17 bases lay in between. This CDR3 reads CASSISGARGTEAFF. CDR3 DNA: TGCGCCAGCAGCATCTCCGGGGCCCGAGGCACTGAAGCTTTCTTT.

The CDR3 coding sequence is TGCAGCGTGGGGGGACTAGGAACCTACGAGCAGTACTTC. This sequence encodes CSVGGLGTYEQYF. The V gene is TRBV29-1, the J gene TRBJ2-7, with 8 bases matching TRBD2. J lost 2 bases, V lost 6 bases, and 6 bases had no gene match. Germline lookup yields CDR1 SQVTM and CDR2 ANQGSEA. This CDR3 is built from 13 residues.